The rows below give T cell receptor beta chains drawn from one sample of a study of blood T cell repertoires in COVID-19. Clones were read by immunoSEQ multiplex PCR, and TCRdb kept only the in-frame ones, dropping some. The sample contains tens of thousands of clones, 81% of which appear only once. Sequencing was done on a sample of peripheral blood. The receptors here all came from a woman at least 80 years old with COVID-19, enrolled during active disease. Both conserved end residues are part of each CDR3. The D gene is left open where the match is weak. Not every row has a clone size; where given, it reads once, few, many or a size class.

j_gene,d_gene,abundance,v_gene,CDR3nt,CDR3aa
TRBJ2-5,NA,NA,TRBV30,TGTGCCTGGAGGCAGGGCCAAGGTGTCCAGTACTTC,CAWRQGQGVQYF
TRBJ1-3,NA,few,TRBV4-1,TGCGCCAGCAGCCAAGATATCCGGGCTGGAAACACCATATATTTT,CASSQDIRAGNTIYF
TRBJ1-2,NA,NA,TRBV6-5,TGTGCCAGCAGACCGGCAGCGAATAACTATGGCTACACCTTC,CASRPAANNYGYTF
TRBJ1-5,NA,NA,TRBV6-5,TGTGCCAGCAGTTACGGTGGAGGGCGACAGCCCCAGCATTTT,CASSYGGGRQPQHF
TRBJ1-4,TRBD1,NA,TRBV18,TGTGCCAGCGCCCCGGACAGGGGTGCAACTAATGAAAAACTGTTTTTT,CASAPDRGATNEKLFF
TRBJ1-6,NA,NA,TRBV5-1,TGCGCCAGCAGCTTGACAGGGCGGTGGGATAATTCACCCCTCCACTTT,CASSLTGRWDNSPLHF
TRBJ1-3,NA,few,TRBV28,TGTGCCAGCAGTACACGACGGAGAATAAACACCATATATTTT,CASSTRRRINTIYF
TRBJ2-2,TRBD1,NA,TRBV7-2,TGTGCCAGCAGCCCCCCGGACAGGGTGTTTAGCACCGGGGAGCTGTTTTTT,CASSPPDRVFSTGELFF
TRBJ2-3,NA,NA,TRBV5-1,TGCGCCAGCAGCTTGGCCGCTGTTAGCGGAGGGCAAGATACGCAGTATTTT,CASSLAAVSGGQDTQYF
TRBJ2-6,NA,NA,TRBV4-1,TGCGCCAGCAGCCAAGAACAGGGTGAGACCTCTGGGGCCAACGTCCTGACTTTC,CASSQEQGETSGANVLTF
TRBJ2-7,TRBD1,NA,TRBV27,TGTGCCAGCAGCGGACAGGGAAGGTACGAGCAGTACTTC,CASSGQGRYEQYF